A single T cell receptor (beta chain) is shown here with its context. Its specificity is not known. Profiling relied on immunoSEQ multiplex PCR, and the TCRdb table lists in-frame clones only, not all of them. The sample lists about 100,000 clones; roughly nine tenths were seen once. This specimen comes from a study of T cell responses to AZD1222 COVID-19 vaccine. Across the whole study: Timing groups of about 4 and about 12 weeks for second doses were pooled.

This CDR3 is 15 amino acids long. With 3 bases clipped from V and 4 bases from J, the junction kept 7 bases outside the gene matches. CDR1 is GTSNPN and CDR2 is SVGIG in the germline V gene (reference sequence). General study results and limits: Epitopes outside B.1.351 and B.1.1.7 mutated regions reportedly drew nearly half of spike TCRs. Of the AZD1222 recipients, only 5 or 6 were seropositive at baseline.

The receptor was isolated from an adult in good health. The chain uses TRBV30 and TRBJ2-2; 8 positions agree with TRBD1. Specimen: peripheral blood, collected on day 0 of AZD1222 vaccination. DNA of the CDR3: TGTGCCTGGAGCTCAGGGGGCGCGGTCACCGGGGAGCTGTTTTTT. Protein: CAWSSGGAVTGELFF.